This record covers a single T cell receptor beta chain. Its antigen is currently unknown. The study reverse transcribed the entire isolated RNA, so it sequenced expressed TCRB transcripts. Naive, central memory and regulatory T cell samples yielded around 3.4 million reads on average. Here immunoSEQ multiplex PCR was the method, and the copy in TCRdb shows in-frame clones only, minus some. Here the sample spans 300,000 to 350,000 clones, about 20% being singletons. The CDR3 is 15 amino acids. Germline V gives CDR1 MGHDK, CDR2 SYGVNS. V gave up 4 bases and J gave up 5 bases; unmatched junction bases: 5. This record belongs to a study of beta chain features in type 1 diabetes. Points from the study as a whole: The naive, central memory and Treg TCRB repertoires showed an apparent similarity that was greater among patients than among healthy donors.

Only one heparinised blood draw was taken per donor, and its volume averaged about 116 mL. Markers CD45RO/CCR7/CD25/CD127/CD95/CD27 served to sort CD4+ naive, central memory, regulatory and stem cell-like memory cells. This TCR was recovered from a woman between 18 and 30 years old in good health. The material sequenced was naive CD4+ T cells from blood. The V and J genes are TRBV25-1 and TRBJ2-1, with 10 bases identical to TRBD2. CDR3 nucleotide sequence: TGTGCCAGCAGTGGGGCTAGCGGGGGAAACAATGAGCAGTTCTTC. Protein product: CASSGASGGNNEQFF.